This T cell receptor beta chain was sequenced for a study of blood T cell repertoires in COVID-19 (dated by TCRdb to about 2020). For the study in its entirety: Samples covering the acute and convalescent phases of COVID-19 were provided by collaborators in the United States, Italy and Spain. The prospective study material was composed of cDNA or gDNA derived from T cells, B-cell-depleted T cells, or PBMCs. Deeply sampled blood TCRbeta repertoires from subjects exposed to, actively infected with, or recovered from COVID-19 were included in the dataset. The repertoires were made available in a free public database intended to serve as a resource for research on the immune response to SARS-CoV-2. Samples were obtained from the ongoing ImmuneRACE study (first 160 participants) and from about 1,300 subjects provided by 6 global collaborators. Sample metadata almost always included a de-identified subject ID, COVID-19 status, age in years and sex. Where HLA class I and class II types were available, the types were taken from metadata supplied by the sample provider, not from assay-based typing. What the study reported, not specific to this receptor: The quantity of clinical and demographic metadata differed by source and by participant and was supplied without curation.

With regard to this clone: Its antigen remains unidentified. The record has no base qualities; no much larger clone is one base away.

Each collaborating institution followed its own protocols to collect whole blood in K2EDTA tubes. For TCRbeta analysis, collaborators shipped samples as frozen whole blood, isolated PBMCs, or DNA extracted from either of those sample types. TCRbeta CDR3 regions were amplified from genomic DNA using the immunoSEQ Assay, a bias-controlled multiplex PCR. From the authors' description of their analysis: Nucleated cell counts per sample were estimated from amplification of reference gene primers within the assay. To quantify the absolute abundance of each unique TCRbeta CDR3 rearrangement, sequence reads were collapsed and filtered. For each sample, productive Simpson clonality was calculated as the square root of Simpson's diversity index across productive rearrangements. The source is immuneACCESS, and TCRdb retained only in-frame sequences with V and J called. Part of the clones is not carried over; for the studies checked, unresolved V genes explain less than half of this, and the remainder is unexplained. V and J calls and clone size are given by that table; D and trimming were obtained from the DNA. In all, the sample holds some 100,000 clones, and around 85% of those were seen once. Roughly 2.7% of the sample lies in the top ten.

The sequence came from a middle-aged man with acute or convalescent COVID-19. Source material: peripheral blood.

The nucleotides are TGTGCCAGCAGCCGTGAAGGGGGAGACTATGGCTACACCTTC. Its product reads: CASSREGGDYGYTF. The V gene is TRBV3-1 (or the pseudogene TRBV3-2) and the J gene is TRBJ1-2, and possibly TRBD1, on 6 matching bases. The germline V gene (reference sequence) gives CDR1 as LGHDT and CDR2 as YNNKEL. The CDR3 measures 14 amino acids from cysteine to phenylalanine. The read is trimmed to its CDR3 DNA, 42 bases read in frame from base 1. V gives up 4 bases and J gives up 3 bases, and the segment between their germline ends measures 12 bases.